These T cell receptor beta chains were read from a single sample in a study of blood T cell repertoires in COVID-19. Produced via immunoSEQ multiplex PCR; TCRdb's table is partial and in-frame only. The sample consists of around 310,000 clones, 85% to 90% of them appearing once. The sample was PBMCs or T cells enriched from blood (not recorded which). The receptors shown here come from a woman younger than 45 who had recovered from COVID-19. CDR3s include the opening cysteine and the closing phenylalanine or tryptophan. Fields, in order: clone size, V gene, J gene, D gene, CDR3 DNA, CDR3 protein. D genes are given only for firm matches. Not all rows give a size; the values are once, few, many and, for expanded clones, a class.

-,TRBV9,TRBJ2-5,-,TGTGCCAGCAGCCTAACAGGGTTCAGTGATCTAGGAGAGACCCAGTACTTC,CASSLTGFSDLGETQYF
-,TRBV23-1,TRBJ2-7,TRBD2,TGCGCCAGCACCCTGGGAGGGGCTGCCTACGAGCAGTACTTC,CASTLGGAAYEQYF
-,TRBV6-5,TRBJ2-7,TRBD2,TGTGCCAGCAGCCGACCGGGACTAGCTTACGAGCAGTACTTC,CASSRPGLAYEQYF
-,TRBV19,TRBJ2-7,-,TGTGCCACTGACGGACAGCCAGACTACGAGCAGTACTTC,CATDGQPDYEQYF
-,TRBV28,TRBJ2-7,-,TGTGCCAGCAGGTCCGACGGAGACTACGAGCAGTACTTC,CASRSDGDYEQYF
-,TRBV5-5,TRBJ2-7,-,TGTGCCAGCAGCCCTGACGGGCAGGGCTCCTACGAGCAGTACTTC,CASSPDGQGSYEQYF
-,TRBV7-9,TRBJ1-2,TRBD1,TGTGCCAGCAGCTTAGGAGACAGGGCGAATGGCTACACCTTC,CASSLGDRANGYTF
-,TRBV27,TRBJ1-2,-,TGTGCCAGCAGCGATTCTCCTGACCCAGGGGTTAACTATGGCTACACCTTC,CASSDSPDPGVNYGYTF
-,TRBV18,TRBJ1-1,TRBD1,TGTGCCAGCTCACCTCAGGGGGCGGAGAACACTGAAGCTTTCTTT,CASSPQGAENTEAFF
-,TRBV9,TRBJ1-4,-,TGTGCCAGCAGAGGAGGATCGGAGGAAAAACTGTTTTTT,CASRGGSEEKLFF
-,TRBV7-2,TRBJ1-1,TRBD1,TGTGCCAGCAGCCCGGGACAGACAAACACTGAAGCTTTCTTT,CASSPGQTNTEAFF
-,TRBV7-9,TRBJ2-7,TRBD2,TGTGCCAGCAGCTTAGGTGTAGCGGGGGCCCCCTACGAGCAGTACTTC,CASSLGVAGAPYEQYF
once,TRBV7-9,TRBJ2-2,TRBD1,TGTGCCAGCAGCTTAGCGGACAGGGGGCCTGACACCGGGGAGCTGTTTTTT,CASSLADRGPDTGELFF
-,TRBV4-2,TRBJ2-7,TRBD1,TGTGCCAGCAGCCAGGGGACAGGGGGATCCTACGAGCAGTACTTC,CASSQGTGGSYEQYF
-,TRBV5-1,TRBJ2-1,TRBD2,TGCGCCAGCAGCTTGCCGGGACTAGCGGGAGGGATCCATGAGCAGTTCTTC,CASSLPGLAGGIHEQFF
-,TRBV11-2,TRBJ1-1,-,TGTGCCAGCAGCTTTCAGGGCCCCACTGAAGCTTTCTTT,CASSFQGPTEAFF